This TCR beta chain was identified during a study of shared clonotypes between healthy human individuals. A single count supports this clone. Other DNA sequences in this specimen translate into the identical CDR3. Deep-level assay runs were performed. Measured with immunoSEQ multiplex PCR; TCRdb has only the in-frame clones, and not every one. The sample lists about 2.3 million clones, over 90% occurring once. Sequencing was done on a sample of naive CD4+ T cells from PBMCs. Subset described: CD45RA+ positively selected. The receptor comes from a man aged 18 to 29 in good health. Some clones in this sample may be carry-over from other donors' samples.

This chain's CDR3 is CASSSRGGYEQYF. In nucleotides, the CDR3 is TGTGCCAGCAGCTCCCGCGGGGGCTACGAGCAGTACTTC. V usage is TRBV7-9 and J usage is TRBJ2-7; the match to TRBD2 covers 7 bases. Germline-derived CDR1 and CDR2 are SEHNR and FQNEAQ (reference sequence). J gave up 3 bases and V 4 bases, and 3 bases lay outside the gene matches. The CDR3 contains 13 residues.